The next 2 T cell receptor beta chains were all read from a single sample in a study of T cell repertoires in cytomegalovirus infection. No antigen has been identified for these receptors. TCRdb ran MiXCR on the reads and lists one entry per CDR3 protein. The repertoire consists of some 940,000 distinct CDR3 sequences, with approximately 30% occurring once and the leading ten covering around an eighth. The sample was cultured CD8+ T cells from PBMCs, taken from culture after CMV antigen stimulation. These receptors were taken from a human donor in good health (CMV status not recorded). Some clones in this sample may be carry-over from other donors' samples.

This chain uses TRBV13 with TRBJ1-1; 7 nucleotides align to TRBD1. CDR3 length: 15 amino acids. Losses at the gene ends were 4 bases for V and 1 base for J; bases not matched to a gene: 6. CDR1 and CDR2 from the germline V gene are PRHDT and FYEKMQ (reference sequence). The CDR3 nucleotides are TGTGCCAGCAGCTCTACCGGGACAGAGAACACTGAAGCTTTCTTT. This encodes CASSSTGTENTEAFF.

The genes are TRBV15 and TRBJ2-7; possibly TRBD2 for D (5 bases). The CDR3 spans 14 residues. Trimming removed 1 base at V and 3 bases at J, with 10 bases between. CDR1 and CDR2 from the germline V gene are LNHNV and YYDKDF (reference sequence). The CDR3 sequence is CATSRGGLDYEQYF. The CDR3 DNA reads TGTGCCACCAGCAGAGGAGGACTTGACTACGAGCAGTACTTC. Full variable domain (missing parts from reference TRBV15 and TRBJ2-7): DAMVIQNPRYQVTQFGKPVTLSCSQTLNHNVMYWYQQKSSQAPKLLFHYYDKDFNNEADTPDNFQSRRPNTSFCFLDIRSPGLGDTAMYLCATSRGGLDYEQYFGPGTRLTVT.